This T cell receptor (beta chain) was recovered during a study of blood T cell repertoires in COVID-19. Germline-derived CDR1 and CDR2 are MGHDK and SYGVNS. This CDR3 contains 13 residues. J was trimmed by 6 bases and V by 5 bases; bases with no gene match: 5. This study enrolled people aged roughly 18 to 100 from about two dozen US geographic areas. Self-reported history from a screening survey and questionnaire set each donor's cohort. Original handling: Reference gene primer amplification yielded estimated nucleated cell counts. Clones were sequenced by immunoSEQ multiplex PCR, and TCRdb holds only the in-frame ones, with some missing. V, J and clone size are those of that table, while D and trimming were read from the DNA. Seen here are 150,000 to 250,000 clones, roughly 87% observed once, and the top ten hold around 2.1%.

This rearrangement joins TRBV25-1 to TRBJ1-2, with 8 bases that match TRBD1. This sequence was found in a woman aged 25 to 39 who had recovered from COVID-19. The sample consisted of PBMCs or T cells enriched from blood (not recorded which). CDR3 sequence reads: CASSPRGRDGYTF. CDR3 DNA sequence: TGTGCCAGCAGTCCCAGGGGGCGCGATGGCTACACCTTC.